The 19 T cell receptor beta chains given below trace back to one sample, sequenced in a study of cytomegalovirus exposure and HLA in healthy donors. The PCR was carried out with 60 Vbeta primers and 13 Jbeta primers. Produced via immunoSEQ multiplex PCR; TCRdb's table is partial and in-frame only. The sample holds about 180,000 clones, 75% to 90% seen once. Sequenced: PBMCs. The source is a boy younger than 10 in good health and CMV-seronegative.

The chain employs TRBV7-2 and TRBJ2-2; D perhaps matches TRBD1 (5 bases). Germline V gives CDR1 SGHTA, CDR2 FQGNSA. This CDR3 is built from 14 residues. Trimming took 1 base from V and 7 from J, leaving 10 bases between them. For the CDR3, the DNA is TGTGCCAGCAGCTTAGGGCAGGGATTCGGGGAGCTGTTTTTT. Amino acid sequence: CASSLGQGFGELFF. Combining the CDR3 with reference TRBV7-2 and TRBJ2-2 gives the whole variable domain GAGVSQSPSNKVTEKGKDVELRCDPISGHTALYWYRQSLGQGLEFLIYFQGNSAPDKSGLPSDRFSAERTGGSVSTLTIQRTQQEDSAVYLCASSLGQGFGELFFGEGSRLTVL.

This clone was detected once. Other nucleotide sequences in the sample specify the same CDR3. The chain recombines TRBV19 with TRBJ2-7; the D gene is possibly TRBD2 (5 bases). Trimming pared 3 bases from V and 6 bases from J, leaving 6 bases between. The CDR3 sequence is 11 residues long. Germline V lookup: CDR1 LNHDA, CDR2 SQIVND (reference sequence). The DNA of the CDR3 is TGTGCCAGTAGTATCGGAGGCGAGCAGTACTTC. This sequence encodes CASSIGGEQYF. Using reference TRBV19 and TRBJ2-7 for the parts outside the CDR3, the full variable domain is DGGITQSPKYLFRKEGQNVTLSCEQNLNHDAMYWYRQDPGQGLRLIYYSQIVNDFQKGDIAEGYSVSREKKESFPLTVTSAQKNPTAFYLCASSIGGEQYFGPGTRLTVT.

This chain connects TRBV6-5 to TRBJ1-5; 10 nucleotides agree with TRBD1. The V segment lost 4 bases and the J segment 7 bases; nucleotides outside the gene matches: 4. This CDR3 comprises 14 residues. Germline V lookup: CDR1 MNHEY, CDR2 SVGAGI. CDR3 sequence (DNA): TGTGCCAGCAGTTCGACAGGGGGCGGCCAGCCCCAGCATTTT. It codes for CASSSTGGGQPQHF.

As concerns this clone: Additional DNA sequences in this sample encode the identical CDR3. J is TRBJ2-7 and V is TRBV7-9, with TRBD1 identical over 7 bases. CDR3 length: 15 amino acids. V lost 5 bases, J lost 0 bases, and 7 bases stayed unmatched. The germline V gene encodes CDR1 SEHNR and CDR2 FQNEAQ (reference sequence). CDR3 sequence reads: CASSPPGGSSYEQYF. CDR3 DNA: TGTGCCAGCAGCCCCCCAGGGGGAAGCTCCTACGAGCAGTACTTC.

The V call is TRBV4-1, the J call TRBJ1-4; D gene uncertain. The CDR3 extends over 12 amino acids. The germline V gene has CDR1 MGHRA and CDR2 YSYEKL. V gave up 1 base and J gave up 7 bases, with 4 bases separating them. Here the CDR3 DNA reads TGCGCCAGCAGCCAAGGAGGTGAAAAACTGTTTTTT. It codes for CASSQGGEKLFF.

The CDR3 DNA is TGTGCCAGCAGCGCTTCTCAGACTTCTAACTATGGCTACACCTTC. Encoded protein: CASSASQTSNYGYTF. This chain joins TRBV9 and TRBJ1-2; D unclear. V was shortened by 3 bases and J by 0 bases, with 12 bases between the two germline ends. This CDR3 is 15 amino acids long. Germline V gives CDR1 SGDLS, CDR2 YYNGEE.

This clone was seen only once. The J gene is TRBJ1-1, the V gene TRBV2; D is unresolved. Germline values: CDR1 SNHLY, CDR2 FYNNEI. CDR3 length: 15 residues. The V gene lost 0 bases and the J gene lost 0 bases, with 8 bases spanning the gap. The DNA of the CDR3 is TGTGCCAGCAGTGAAGCGCAGGCGTTGAACACTGAAGCTTTCTTT. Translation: CASSEAQALNTEAFF.

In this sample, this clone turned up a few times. The CDR3 spells CASRGQQYGYTF. The CDR3 DNA reads TGTGCCAGTAGGGGACAGCAATATGGCTACACCTTC. The chain uses TRBV19 and TRBJ1-2, with 7 positions matching TRBD1. V shed 6 bases and J 5 bases; nucleotides not matched to a gene: 3. Per germline, CDR1 LNHDA and CDR2 SQIVND (reference sequence). CDR3 length equals 12 residues.

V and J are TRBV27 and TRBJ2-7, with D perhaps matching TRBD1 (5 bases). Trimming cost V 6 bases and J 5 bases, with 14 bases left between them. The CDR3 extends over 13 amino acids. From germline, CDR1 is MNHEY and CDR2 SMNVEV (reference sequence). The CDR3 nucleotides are TGTGCCAGCAGAACGACAGCCTTCAACGAGCAGTACTTC. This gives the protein CASRTTAFNEQYF.

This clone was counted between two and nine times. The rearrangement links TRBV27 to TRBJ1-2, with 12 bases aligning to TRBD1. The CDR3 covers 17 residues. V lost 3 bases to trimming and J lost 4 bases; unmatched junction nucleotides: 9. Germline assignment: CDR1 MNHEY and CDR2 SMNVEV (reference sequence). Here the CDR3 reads CASSFHTGTGGIYGYTF. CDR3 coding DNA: TGTGCCAGCAGTTTCCACACCGGGACAGGGGGCATCTATGGCTACACCTTC.

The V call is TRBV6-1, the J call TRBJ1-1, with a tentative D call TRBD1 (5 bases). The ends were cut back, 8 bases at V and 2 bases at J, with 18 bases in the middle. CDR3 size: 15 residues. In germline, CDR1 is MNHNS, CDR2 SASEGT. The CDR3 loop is CASGRATGLNTEAFF. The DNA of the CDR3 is TGTGCCAGCGGAAGGGCCACAGGTTTAAACACTGAAGCTTTCTTT.

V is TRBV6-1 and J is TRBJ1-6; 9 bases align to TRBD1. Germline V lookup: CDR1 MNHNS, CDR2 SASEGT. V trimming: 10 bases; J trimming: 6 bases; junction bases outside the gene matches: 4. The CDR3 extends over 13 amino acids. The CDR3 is CATGTGFNSPLHF. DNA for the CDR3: TGTGCCACCGGGACAGGGTTTAATTCACCCCTCCACTTT.

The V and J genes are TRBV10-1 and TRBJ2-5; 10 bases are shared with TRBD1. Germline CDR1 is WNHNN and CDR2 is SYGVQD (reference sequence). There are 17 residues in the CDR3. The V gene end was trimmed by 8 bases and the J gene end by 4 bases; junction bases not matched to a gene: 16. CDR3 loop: CASQTREGDRGPETQYF. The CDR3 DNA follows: TGCGCCAGCCAAACACGAGAGGGTGACAGGGGGCCAGAGACCCAGTACTTC.

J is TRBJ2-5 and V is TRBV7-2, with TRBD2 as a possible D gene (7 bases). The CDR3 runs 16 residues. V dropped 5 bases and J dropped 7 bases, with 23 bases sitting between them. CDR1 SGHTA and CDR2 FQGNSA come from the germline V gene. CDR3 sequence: CASSVRIRGAQGTQYF. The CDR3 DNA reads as TGTGCCAGCAGCGTACGGATCCGGGGGGCGCAGGGGACCCAGTACTTC. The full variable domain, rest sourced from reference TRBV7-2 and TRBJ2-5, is GAGVSQSPSNKVTEKGKDVELRCDPISGHTALYWYRQSLGQGLEFLIYFQGNSAPDKSGLPSDRFSAERTGGSVSTLTIQRTQQEDSAVYLCASSVRIRGAQGTQYFGPGTRLLVL.

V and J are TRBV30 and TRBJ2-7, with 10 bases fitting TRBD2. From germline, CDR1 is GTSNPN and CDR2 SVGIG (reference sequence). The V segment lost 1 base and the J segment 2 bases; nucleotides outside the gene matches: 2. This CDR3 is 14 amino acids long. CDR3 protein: CAWSGGTSAYEQYF. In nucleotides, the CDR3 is TGTGCCTGGAGTGGGGGGACTAGCGCCTACGAGCAGTACTTC.

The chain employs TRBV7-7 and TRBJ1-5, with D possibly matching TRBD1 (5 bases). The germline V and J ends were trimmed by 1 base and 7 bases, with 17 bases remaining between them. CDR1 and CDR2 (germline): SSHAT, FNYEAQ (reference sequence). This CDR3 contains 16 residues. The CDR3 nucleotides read TGTGCCAGCAGCTTAGTAGTCGGGGGGACGTGGCAGCCCCAGCATTTT. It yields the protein CASSLVVGGTWQPQHF. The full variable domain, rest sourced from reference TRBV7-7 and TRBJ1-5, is GAGVSQSPRYKVTKRGQDVTLRCDPISSHATLYWYQQALGQGPEFLTYFNYEAQPDKSGLPSDRFSAERPEGSISTLTIQRTEQRDSAMYRCASSLVVGGTWQPQHFGDGTRLSIL.

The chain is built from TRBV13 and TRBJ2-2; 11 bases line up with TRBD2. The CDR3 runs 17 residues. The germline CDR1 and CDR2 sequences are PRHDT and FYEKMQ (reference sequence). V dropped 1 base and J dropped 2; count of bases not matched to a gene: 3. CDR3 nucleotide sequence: TGTGCCAGCAGCTTAGCTAGCGGGGGGATTAACACCGGGGAGCTGTTTTTT. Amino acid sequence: CASSLASGGINTGELFF.

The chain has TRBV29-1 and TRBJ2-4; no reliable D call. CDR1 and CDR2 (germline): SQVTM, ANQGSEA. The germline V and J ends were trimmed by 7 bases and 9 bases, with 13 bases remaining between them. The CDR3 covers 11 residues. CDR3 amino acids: CSAHIPGIQYF. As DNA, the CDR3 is TGCAGCGCCCATATCCCGGGCATTCAGTACTTC.

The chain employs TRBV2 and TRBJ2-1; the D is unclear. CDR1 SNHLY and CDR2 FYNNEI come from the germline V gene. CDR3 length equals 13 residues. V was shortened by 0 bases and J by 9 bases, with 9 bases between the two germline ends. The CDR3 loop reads CASSEAAEFEQFF. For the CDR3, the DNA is TGTGCCAGCAGTGAAGCGGCGGAATTTGAGCAGTTCTTC.